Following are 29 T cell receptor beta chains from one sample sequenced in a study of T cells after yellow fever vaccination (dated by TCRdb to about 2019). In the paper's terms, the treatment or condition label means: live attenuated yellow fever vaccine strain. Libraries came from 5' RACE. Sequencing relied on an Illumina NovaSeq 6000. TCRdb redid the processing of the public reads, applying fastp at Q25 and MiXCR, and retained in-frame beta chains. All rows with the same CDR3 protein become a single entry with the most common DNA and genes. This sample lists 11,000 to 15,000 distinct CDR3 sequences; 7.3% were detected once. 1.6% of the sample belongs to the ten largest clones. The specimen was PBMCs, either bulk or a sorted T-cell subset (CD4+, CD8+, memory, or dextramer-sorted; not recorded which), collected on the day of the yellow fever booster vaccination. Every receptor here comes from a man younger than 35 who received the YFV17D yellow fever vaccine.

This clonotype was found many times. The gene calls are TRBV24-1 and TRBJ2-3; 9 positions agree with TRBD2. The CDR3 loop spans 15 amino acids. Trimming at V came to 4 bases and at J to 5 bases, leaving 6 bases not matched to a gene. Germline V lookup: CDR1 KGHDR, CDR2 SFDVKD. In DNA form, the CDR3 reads TGTGCCACCAGTGAGGGCGGGGGGGGAGGAGATACGCAGTATTTT. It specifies CATSEGGGGGDTQYF.

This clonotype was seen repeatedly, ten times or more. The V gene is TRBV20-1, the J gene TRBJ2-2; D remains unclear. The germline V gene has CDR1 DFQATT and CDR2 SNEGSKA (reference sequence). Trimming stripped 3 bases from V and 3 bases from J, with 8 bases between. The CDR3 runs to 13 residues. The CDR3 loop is CSASFVDTGELFF. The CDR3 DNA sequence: TGCAGTGCTAGTTTTGTCGACACCGGGGAGCTGTTTTTT.

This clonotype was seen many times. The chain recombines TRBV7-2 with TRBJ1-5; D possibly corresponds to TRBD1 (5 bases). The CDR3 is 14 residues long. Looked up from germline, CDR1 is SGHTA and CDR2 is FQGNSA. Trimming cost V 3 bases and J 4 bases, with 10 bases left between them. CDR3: CASSFATENQPQHF. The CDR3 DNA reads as TGTGCCAGCAGCTTCGCGACAGAAAATCAGCCCCAGCATTTT.

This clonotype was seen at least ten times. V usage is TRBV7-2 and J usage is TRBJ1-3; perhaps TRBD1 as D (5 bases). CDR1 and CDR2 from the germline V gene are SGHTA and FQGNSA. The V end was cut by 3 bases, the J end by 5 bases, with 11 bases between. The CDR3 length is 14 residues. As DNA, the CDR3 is TGTGCCAGCAGCTTTCACCCGGACAGAAACACCATATATTTT. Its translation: CASSFHPDRNTIYF. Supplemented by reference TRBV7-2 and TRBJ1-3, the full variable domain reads GAGVSQSPSNKVTEKGKDVELRCDPISGHTALYWYRQSLGQGLEFLIYFQGNSAPDKSGLPSDRFSAERTGGSVSTLTIQRTQQEDSAVYLCASSFHPDRNTIYFGEGSWLTVV.

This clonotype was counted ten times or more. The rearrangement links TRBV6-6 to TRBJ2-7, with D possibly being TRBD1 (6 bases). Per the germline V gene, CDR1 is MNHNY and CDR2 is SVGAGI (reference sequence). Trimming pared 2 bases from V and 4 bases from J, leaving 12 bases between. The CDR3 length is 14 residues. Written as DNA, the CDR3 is TGTGCCAGCAGTTACGGTCAGGACAGATACGAGCAGTACTTC. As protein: CASSYGQDRYEQYF.

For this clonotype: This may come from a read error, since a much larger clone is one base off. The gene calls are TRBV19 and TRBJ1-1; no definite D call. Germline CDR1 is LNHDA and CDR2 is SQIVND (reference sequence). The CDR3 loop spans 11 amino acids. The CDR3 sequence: CASSQYTDAFF. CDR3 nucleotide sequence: TGTGCCAGTAGCCAGTACACTGATGCTTTCTTT.

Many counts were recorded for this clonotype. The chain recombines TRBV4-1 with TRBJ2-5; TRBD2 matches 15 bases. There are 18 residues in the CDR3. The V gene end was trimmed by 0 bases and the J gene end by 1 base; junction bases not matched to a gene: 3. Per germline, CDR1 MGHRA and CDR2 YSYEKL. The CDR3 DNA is TGCGCCAGCAGCCAAGATAGGGGACTAGCGGGGGGCCAAGAGACCCAGTACTTC. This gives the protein CASSQDRGLAGGQETQYF.

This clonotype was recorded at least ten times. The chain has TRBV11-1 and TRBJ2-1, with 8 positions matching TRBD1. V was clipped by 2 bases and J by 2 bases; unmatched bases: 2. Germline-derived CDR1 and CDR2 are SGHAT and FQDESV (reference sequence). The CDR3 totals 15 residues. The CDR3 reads CASSLLTGAYNEQFF. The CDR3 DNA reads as TGTGCCAGCAGCTTATTGACAGGGGCCTACAATGAGCAGTTCTTC.

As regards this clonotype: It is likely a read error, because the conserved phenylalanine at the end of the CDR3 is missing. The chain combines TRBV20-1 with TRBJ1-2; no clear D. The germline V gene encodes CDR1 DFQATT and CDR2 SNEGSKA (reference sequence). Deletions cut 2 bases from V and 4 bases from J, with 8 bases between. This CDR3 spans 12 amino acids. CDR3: CSARKVVYGYTL. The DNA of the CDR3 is TGCAGTGCTAGAAAGGTGGTCTATGGCTACACCTTG.

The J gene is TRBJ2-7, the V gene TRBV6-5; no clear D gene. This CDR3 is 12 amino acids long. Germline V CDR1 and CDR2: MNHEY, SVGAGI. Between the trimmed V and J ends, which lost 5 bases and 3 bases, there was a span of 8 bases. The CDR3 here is CASSDGYYEQYF. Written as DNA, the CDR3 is TGTGCCAGCAGTGACGGATACTACGAGCAGTACTTC.

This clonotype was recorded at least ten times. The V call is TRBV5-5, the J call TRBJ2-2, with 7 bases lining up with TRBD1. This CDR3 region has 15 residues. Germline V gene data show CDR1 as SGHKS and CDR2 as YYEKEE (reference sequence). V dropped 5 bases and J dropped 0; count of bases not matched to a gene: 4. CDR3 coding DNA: TGTGCCAGCAGACCGAGGGGGCCGAACACCGGGGAGCTGTTTTTT. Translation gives CASRPRGPNTGELFF.

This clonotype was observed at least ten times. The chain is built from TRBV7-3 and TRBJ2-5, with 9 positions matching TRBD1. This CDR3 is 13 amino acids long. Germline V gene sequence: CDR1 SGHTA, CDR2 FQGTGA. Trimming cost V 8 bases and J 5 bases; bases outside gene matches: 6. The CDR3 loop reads CASGTGMGETQYF. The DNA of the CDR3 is TGTGCCAGCGGGACAGGGATGGGGGAGACCCAGTACTTC.

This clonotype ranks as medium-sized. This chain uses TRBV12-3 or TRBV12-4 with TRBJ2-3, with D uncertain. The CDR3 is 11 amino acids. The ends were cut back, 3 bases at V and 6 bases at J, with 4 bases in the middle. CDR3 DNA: TGTGCCAGCAGTTTGGGGGATACGCAGTATTTT. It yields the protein CASSLGDTQYF.

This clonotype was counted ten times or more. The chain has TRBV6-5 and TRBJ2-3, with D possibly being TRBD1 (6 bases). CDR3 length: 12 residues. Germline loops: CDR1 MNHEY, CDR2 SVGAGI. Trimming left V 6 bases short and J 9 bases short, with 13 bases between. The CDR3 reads CASRTTGHTQYF. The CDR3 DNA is TGTGCCAGCAGAACTACAGGGCACACGCAGTATTTT.

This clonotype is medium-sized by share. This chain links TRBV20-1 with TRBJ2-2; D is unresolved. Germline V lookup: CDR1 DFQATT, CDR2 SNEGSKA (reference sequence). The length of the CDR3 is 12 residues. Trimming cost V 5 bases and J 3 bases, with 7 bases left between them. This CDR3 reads CSAPHDTGELFF. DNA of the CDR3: TGCAGTGCTCCTCATGACACCGGGGAGCTGTTTTTT.

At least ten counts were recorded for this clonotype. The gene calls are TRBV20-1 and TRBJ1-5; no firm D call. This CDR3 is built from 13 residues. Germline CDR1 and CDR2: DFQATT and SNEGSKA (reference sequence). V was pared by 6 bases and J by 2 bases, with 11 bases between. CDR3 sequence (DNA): TGCAGTGCCACCCGGGGTGGCAATCAGCCCCAGCATTTT. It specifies CSATRGGNQPQHF.

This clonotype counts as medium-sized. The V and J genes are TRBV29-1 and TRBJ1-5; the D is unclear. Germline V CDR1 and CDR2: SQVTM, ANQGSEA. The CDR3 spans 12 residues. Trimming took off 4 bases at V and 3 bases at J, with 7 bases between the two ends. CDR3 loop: CSVVLDNQPQHF. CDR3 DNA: TGCAGCGTTGTGTTGGACAATCAGCCCCAGCATTTT.

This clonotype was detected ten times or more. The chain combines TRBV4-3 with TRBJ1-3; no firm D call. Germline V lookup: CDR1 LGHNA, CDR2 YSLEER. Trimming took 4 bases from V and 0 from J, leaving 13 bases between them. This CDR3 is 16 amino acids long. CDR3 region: CASSPAQSVSGNTIYF. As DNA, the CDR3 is TGCGCCAGCAGCCCCGCCCAGAGTGTCTCTGGAAACACCATATATTTT.

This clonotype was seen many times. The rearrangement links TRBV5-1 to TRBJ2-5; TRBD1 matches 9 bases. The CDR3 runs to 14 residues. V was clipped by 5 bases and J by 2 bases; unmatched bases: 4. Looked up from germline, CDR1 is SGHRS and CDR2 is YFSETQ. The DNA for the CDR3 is TGCGCCAGCAGATTACAGGGGGCTCAAGAGACCCAGTACTTC. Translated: CASRLQGAQETQYF.

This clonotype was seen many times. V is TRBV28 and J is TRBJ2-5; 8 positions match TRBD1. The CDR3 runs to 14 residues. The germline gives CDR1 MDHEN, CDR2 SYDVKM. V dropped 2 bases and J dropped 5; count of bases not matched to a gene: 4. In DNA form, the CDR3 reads TGTGCCAGCAGTTTACAGGGGGCATCGGAGACCCAGTACTTC. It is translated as CASSLQGASETQYF. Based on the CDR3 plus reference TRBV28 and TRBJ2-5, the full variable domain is DVKVTQSSRYLVKRTGEKVFLECVQDMDHENMFWYRQDPGLGLRLIYFSYDVKMKEKGDIPEGYSVSREKKERFSLILESASTNQTSMYLCASSLQGASETQYFGPGTRLLVL.

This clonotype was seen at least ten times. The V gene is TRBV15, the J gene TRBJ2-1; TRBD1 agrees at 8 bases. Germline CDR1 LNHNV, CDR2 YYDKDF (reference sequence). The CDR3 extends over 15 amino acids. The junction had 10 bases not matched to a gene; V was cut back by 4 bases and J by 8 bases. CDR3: CATSNDRGKGYEQFF. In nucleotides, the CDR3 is TGTGCCACCAGCAATGACAGGGGAAAAGGCTATGAGCAGTTCTTC.

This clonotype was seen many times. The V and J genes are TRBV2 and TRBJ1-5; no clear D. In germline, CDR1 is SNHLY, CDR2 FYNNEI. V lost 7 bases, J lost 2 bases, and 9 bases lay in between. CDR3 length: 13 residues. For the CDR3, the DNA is TGTGCCAGCAATGATTTTGGCAATCAGCCCCAGCATTTT. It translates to CASNDFGNQPQHF. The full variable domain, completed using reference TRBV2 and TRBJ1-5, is EPEVTQTPSHQVTQMGQEVILRCVPISNHLYFYWYRQILGQKVEFLVSFYNNEISEKSEIFDDQFSVERPDGSNFTLKIRSTKLEDSAMYFCASNDFGNQPQHFGDGTRLSIL.

The CDR3 DNA reads TGCAGCGTTATCAGGGGCGGGGTGAACACTGAAGCTTTCTTT. Amino acid sequence: CSVIRGGVNTEAFF. The chain has TRBV29-1 and TRBJ1-1; perhaps TRBD1 as D (6 bases). The CDR3 is made up of 14 amino acids. Germline CDR1 reads SQVTM; CDR2 reads ANQGSEA. Trimming shortened V by 5 bases and J by 0 bases, and 13 bases separated the two germline ends.

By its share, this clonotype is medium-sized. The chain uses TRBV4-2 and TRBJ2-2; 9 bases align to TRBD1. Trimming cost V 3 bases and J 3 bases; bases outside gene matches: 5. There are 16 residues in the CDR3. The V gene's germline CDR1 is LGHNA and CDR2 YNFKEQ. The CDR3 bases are TGTGCCAGCAGCCAGTACAGGGGGCTGGACACCGGGGAGCTGTTTTTT. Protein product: CASSQYRGLDTGELFF.

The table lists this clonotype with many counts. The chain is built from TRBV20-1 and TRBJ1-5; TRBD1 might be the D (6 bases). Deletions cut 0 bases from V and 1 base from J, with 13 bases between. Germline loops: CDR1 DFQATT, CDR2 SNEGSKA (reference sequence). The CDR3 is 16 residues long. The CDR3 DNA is TGCAGTGCTAGAGATTGGAGAGGACAGAGCAATCAGCCCCAGCATTTT. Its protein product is CSARDWRGQSNQPQHF.

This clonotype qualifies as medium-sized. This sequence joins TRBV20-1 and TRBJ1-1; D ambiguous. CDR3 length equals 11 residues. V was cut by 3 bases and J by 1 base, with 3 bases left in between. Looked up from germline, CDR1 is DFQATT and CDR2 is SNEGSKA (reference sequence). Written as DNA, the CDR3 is TGCAGTGCTAGGGAGAACACTGAAGCTTTCTTT. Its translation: CSARENTEAFF.

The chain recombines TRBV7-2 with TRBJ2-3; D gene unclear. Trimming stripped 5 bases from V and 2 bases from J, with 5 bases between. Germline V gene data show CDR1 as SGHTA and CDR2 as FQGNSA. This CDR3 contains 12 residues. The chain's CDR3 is CASSPPTDTQYF. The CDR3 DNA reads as TGTGCCAGCAGCCCACCCACAGATACGCAGTATTTT.

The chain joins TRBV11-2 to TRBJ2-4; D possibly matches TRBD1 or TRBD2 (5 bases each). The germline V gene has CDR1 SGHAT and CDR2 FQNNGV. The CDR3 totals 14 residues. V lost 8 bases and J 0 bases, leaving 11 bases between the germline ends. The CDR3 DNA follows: TGTGCCAGCGGGTTGAGGGGAGCCAAAAACATTCAGTACTTC. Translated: CASGLRGAKNIQYF.

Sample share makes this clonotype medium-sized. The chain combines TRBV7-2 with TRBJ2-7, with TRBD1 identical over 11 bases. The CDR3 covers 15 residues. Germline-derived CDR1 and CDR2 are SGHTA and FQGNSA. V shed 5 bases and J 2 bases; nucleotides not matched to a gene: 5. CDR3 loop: CASSPSGQGAYEQYF. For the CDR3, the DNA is TGTGCCAGCAGCCCCTCGGGACAGGGGGCCTACGAGCAGTACTTC.